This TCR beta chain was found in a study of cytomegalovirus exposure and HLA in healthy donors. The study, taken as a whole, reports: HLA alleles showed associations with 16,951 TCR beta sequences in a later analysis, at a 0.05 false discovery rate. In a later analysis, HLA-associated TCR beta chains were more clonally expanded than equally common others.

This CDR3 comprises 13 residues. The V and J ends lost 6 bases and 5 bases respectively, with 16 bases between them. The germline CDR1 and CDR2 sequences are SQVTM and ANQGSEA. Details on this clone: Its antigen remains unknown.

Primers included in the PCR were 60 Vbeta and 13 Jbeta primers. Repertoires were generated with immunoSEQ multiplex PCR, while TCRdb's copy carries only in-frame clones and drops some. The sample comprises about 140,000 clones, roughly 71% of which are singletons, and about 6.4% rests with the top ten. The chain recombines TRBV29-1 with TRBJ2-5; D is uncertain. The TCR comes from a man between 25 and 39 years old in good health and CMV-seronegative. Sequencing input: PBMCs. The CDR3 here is CSVYGYPLETQYF. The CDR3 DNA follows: TGCAGCGTATACGGTTACCCCTTGGAGACCCAGTACTTC.